These 2 T cell receptor beta chains originate from one sample sequenced in a study of blood T cell repertoires in COVID-19 (dated by TCRdb to about 2020). Libraries were prepared through the immunoSEQ multiplex PCR assay. Sourced from immuneACCESS, this table was stored by TCRdb with only in-frame sequences that have V and J called. A share of the clones is absent; for the studies checked, an unresolved V gene accounts for under half, and the remainder has no known explanation. This sample comprises roughly 32,000 clones, about nine tenths of them detected only once. About 14% of the sample lies in the top ten. The sample consisted of peripheral blood. These receptors all stem from a man in his 60s with active COVID-19.

V is TRBV19 and J is TRBJ1-5; D is ambiguous. There are 14 residues in the CDR3. Germline CDR1 LNHDA, CDR2 SQIVND (reference sequence). The V gene lost 7 bases and the J gene lost 1 base, with 11 bases spanning the gap. The CDR3, as DNA: TGTGCCAGTACCTCGCGGGTGAGCAATCAGCCCCAGCATTTT. The encoded protein is CASTSRVSNQPQHF.

The rearrangement links TRBV6-2 or TRBV6-3 to TRBJ2-3; D gene unclear. CDR3 length: 15 residues. The germline gives CDR1 MNHEY, CDR2 SVGEGT. Trimming took off 2 bases at V and 1 base at J, with 10 bases between the two ends. The CDR3 loop is CASSYPRLGTDTQYF. CDR3 in DNA: TGTGCCAGCAGTTACCCCCGGTTGGGCACAGATACGCAGTATTTT.